These T cell receptor beta chains were read from a single sample in a study of cytomegalovirus exposure and HLA in healthy donors. Measured with immunoSEQ multiplex PCR; TCRdb has only the in-frame clones, and not every one. Among approximately 300,000 clones listed, about nine tenths were seen once. Sequencing was performed on PBMCs. The receptors stem from a woman between 18 and 29 years old in good health and CMV-seronegative. Both conserved end residues are part of each CDR3. D genes are given only for firm matches. Expanded clones get a size class; other rows say once, few or many, or leave the size out.

size: -
V: TRBV13
J: TRBJ2-2
D: -
DNA: TGTGCCAGCAGCTTATCTAGCCCCCTAAACACCGGGGAGCTGTTTTTT
CDR3: CASSLSSPLNTGELFF

size: few
V: TRBV9
J: TRBJ2-1
D: TRBD2
DNA: TGTGCCAGCAGCGTAGCTAGCGGGAGTGATGAGCAGTTCTTC
CDR3: CASSVASGSDEQFF

size: few
V: TRBV7-3
J: TRBJ2-1
D: TRBD2
DNA: TGTGCCAGCAGCCCGGAGGGACTAGCGGGTCCTGGGGGCTCCTACAATGAGCAGTTCTTC
CDR3: CASSPEGLAGPGGSYNEQFF

size: -
V: TRBV30
J: TRBJ2-5
D: -
DNA: TGTGCCTGGAGTGTAGAAGCTGTAACCGAGACCCAGTACTTC
CDR3: CAWSVEAVTETQYF

size: -
V: TRBV4-1
J: TRBJ2-2
D: -
DNA: TGCGCCAGCAGCCAACCCGTAGGGGCAATCGGGGAGCTGTTTTTT
CDR3: CASSQPVGAIGELFF

size: -
V: TRBV18
J: TRBJ2-3
D: TRBD2
DNA: TGTGCCACCTCCCCGGGAGGAAGCACAGATACGCAGTATTTT
CDR3: CATSPGGSTDTQYF

size: -
V: TRBV6-5
J: TRBJ2-5
D: -
DNA: TGTGCCAGCAGCCCGGGACAGCTGGGGAGGGAGACCCAGTACTTC
CDR3: CASSPGQLGRETQYF

size: -
V: TRBV28
J: TRBJ2-2
D: -
DNA: TGTGCCAGCAGTTTAGGCAGGGGCGCGAACACCGGGGAGCTGTTTTTT
CDR3: CASSLGRGANTGELFF

size: once
V: TRBV4-3
J: TRBJ2-1
D: -
DNA: TGCGCCAGCAGCCAAGATCTCCAGTACGACCCCCGGGGGCAGTTCTTC
CDR3: CASSQDLQYDPRGQFF

size: -
V: TRBV2
J: TRBJ2-1
D: -
DNA: TGTGCCACCCAGGGGCTAATCCCTGAGCAGTTCTTC
CDR3: CATQGLIPEQFF

size: -
V: TRBV15
J: TRBJ1-1
D: TRBD1
DNA: TGTGCCACCACCCCAGGGGGAACTGAAGCTTTCTTT
CDR3: CATTPGGTEAFF

size: -
V: TRBV5-1
J: TRBJ1-2
D: TRBD1
DNA: TGCGCCAGCAGCGAACTCAGGGGGCTAGGGGATGGCTACACCTTC
CDR3: CASSELRGLGDGYTF

size: -
V: TRBV5-6
J: TRBJ1-5
D: TRBD1
DNA: TGTGCCAGCAGCTCCGGGACAGGGGAGCATCAGCCCCAGCATTTT
CDR3: CASSSGTGEHQPQHF

size: -
V: TRBV2
J: TRBJ2-7
D: -
DNA: TGTGCCAGCAGTGAAGCGCTGGGCAGCCGACGAGAGCAGTACTTC
CDR3: CASSEALGSRREQYF

size: -
V: TRBV4-1
J: TRBJ2-1
D: -
DNA: TGCGCCAGCAGCCGGATGAGGCCCGATGAGCAGTTCTTC
CDR3: CASSRMRPDEQFF

size: -
V: TRBV19
J: TRBJ1-1
D: TRBD1
DNA: TGTGCCAGTAGTATGGGGGGACAGTTGAACACTGAAGCTTTCTTT
CDR3: CASSMGGQLNTEAFF

size: -
V: TRBV6-1
J: TRBJ2-1
D: TRBD2
DNA: TGTGCCAGCAGCCCGGGACTAGAGCAGTTCTTC
CDR3: CASSPGLEQFF

size: -
V: TRBV6-6
J: TRBJ2-7
D: TRBD2
DNA: TGTGCCAGCAGGGACCCCGGACTAGCGGTATACGAGCAGTACTTC
CDR3: CASRDPGLAVYEQYF

size: once
V: TRBV5-1
J: TRBJ2-5
D: TRBD1
DNA: TGCGCCAGCAGCCCGGGGACAGACCAAGGGACCCAGTACTTC
CDR3: CASSPGTDQGTQYF

size: -
V: TRBV5-1
J: TRBJ2-4
D: -
DNA: TGCGCCAGCAGCCCGTTAGAGCGCGGACTAGCCAAAAACATTCAGTACTTC
CDR3: CASSPLERGLAKNIQYF

size: -
V: TRBV5-6
J: TRBJ2-3
D: TRBD2
DNA: TGTGCCAGCAGCACCTTCGCGGCGGGAGGGCTGGATACGCAGTATTTT
CDR3: CASSTFAAGGLDTQYF

size: -
V: TRBV7-9
J: TRBJ2-7
D: TRBD2
DNA: TGTGCCAGCAGCTTAGACCTAGCGGGGGCCTACGAGCAGTACTTC
CDR3: CASSLDLAGAYEQYF

size: -
V: TRBV18
J: TRBJ2-6
D: TRBD2
DNA: TGTGCCAGCTCACTAGGACTAGCGGGCAACTCTGGGGCCAACGTCCTGACTTTC
CDR3: CASSLGLAGNSGANVLTF

size: -
V: TRBV6-5
J: TRBJ1-1
D: -
DNA: TGTGCCAGCAGTTACCGGTCAGGGGATGAAGCTTTCTTT
CDR3: CASSYRSGDEAFF

size: -
V: TRBV5-1
J: TRBJ1-2
D: TRBD1
DNA: TGCGCCAGCAGCTTGGGACAGGGCTCGGAAACTTATGGCTACACCTTC
CDR3: CASSLGQGSETYGYTF

size: -
V: TRBV29-1
J: TRBJ2-1
D: TRBD2
DNA: TGCAGCGTTGAAGATCATATGCTAGCGGGAGACCAAAGTGAGCAGTTCTTC
CDR3: CSVEDHMLAGDQSEQFF

size: -
V: TRBV12-5
J: TRBJ2-7
D: -
DNA: TGTGCTGGGTACCCGCCTAAGGGGGGGGAAACGGGAGAGCAGTACTTC
CDR3: CAGYPPKGGETGEQYF

size: once
V: TRBV9
J: TRBJ2-3
D: TRBD1
DNA: TGTGCCAGCAGCGTAGGGGAGACAGGGTGGACAGATACGCAGTATTTT
CDR3: CASSVGETGWTDTQYF

size: once
V: TRBV11-2
J: TRBJ2-3
D: -
DNA: TGTGCCAGCACCCTACTAGGTCCGGGAGAAGGAGATACGCAGTATTTT
CDR3: CASTLLGPGEGDTQYF

size: -
V: TRBV7-3
J: TRBJ2-1
D: TRBD2
DNA: TGTGCCAGCAGCGCGATCTCTAGCGGGAGGGGCAATGAGCAGTTCTTC
CDR3: CASSAISSGRGNEQFF

size: -
V: TRBV9
J: TRBJ1-2
D: -
DNA: TGTGCCAGCAGCGTTGAAATTGACAGCGCCTATGGCTACACCTTC
CDR3: CASSVEIDSAYGYTF

size: -
V: TRBV5-4
J: TRBJ2-2
D: -
DNA: TGTGCCAGCAGCTTGGGAAGCGGCACAAACACCGGGGAGCTGTTTTTT
CDR3: CASSLGSGTNTGELFF

size: -
V: TRBV18
J: TRBJ1-2
D: TRBD1
DNA: TGTGCCAGCTCTCAACTGGACTCCGGGACAGCTCATGGCTACACCTTC
CDR3: CASSQLDSGTAHGYTF

size: -
V: TRBV10-3
J: TRBJ2-5
D: -
DNA: TGTGCCATCAGGACAGTCCAAGAGACCCAGTACTTC
CDR3: CAIRTVQETQYF

size: -
V: TRBV7-9
J: TRBJ2-7
D: TRBD1
DNA: TGTGCCAGCAGCTCGCACTCCCGGGACAGGAAAAGCTCCTACGAGCAGTACTTC
CDR3: CASSSHSRDRKSSYEQYF

size: -
V: TRBV5-6
J: TRBJ2-3
D: -
DNA: TGTGCCAGCAGCTTAGGTCAGGGAACCACAGATACGCAGTATTTT
CDR3: CASSLGQGTTDTQYF

size: -
V: TRBV5-1
J: TRBJ1-2
D: -
DNA: TGCGCCAGCAGCCTCCTCCAGCAGGGGCCTGGCTACACCTTC
CDR3: CASSLLQQGPGYTF

size: once
V: TRBV27
J: TRBJ2-3
D: TRBD2
DNA: TGTGCCAGCAGTGGGGGGGGCACAGATACGCAGTATTTT
CDR3: CASSGGGTDTQYF

size: -
V: TRBV29-1
J: TRBJ2-1
D: TRBD1
DNA: TGCAGCGCGGACAGGATTCGTAATGAGCAGTTCTTC
CDR3: CSADRIRNEQFF

size: -
V: TRBV28
J: TRBJ2-7
D: TRBD2
DNA: TGTGCCAGCAGTCAAGTCCTAGCGGGGGCATACGAGCAGTACTTC
CDR3: CASSQVLAGAYEQYF

size: -
V: TRBV9
J: TRBJ1-1
D: -
DNA: TGTGCCAGCAGCCAACTGGGTACGGAGGGCACTGAAGCTTTCTTT
CDR3: CASSQLGTEGTEAFF

size: -
V: TRBV11-1
J: TRBJ2-1
D: -
DNA: TGTGCCAGCAGCTTATGGGAGCGCGGATACAATGAGCAGTTCTTC
CDR3: CASSLWERGYNEQFF

size: -
V: TRBV4-3
J: TRBJ1-2
D: TRBD1
DNA: TGCGCCAGCAGCCCCGGGACAGGGGCTGAACGGGGGGGCTACACCTTC
CDR3: CASSPGTGAERGGYTF

size: -
V: TRBV6-1
J: TRBJ1-5
D: -
DNA: TGTGCCAGCAGTGACTTCGGGGGTGAGGGTCAGCCCCAGCATTTT
CDR3: CASSDFGGEGQPQHF

size: -
V: TRBV13
J: TRBJ2-7
D: -
DNA: TGTGCCAGCAGCTTAATCTCTGGCGGTGGTGTCGAGCAGTACTTC
CDR3: CASSLISGGGVEQYF

size: -
V: TRBV6-1
J: TRBJ2-5
D: -
DNA: TGTGCCAGCATGGGACATATCCAAGAGACCCAGTACTTC
CDR3: CASMGHIQETQYF

size: -
V: TRBV18
J: TRBJ1-2
D: -
DNA: TGTGCCAGCTCACCAAACCAGGGGAAGGGCTACACCTTC
CDR3: CASSPNQGKGYTF

size: -
V: TRBV5-4
J: TRBJ1-1
D: -
DNA: TGTGCCAGCAGCCTCCCGGTCCCCAACACTGAAGCTTTCTTT
CDR3: CASSLPVPNTEAFF

size: -
V: TRBV11-2
J: TRBJ2-7
D: TRBD2
DNA: TGTGCCAGCAGTCCTAGCGGACCTGGAGAGCAGTACTTC
CDR3: CASSPSGPGEQYF